Presented here are 10 T cell receptor beta chains from one specimen sequenced in a study of neoadjuvant anti-PD-1 for oral cavity cancer. Only in-frame clones appear in the TCRdb table, and some are missing; sequencing was by immunoSEQ multiplex PCR. The repertoire holds 15,000 or so clones, with about three quarters as singletons. The specimen comprised PBMCs, sampled before nivolumab (anti-PD-1) treatment. These receptors were taken from a person aged 40 to 85 with oral cavity squamous cell carcinoma.

This chain connects TRBV30 to TRBJ2-3, with 7 bases that match TRBD2. CDR1 and CDR2 from the germline V gene are GTSNPN and SVGIG (reference sequence). This CDR3 has 15 amino acids. The V segment lost 0 bases and the J segment 13 bases; nucleotides outside the gene matches: 16. CDR3 nucleotide sequence: TGTGCCTGGAGTGTAACGGGAGGCTCCTCAATAGGGGAGTATTTT. It encodes CAWSVTGGSSIGEYF.

This clone has only a few counts. The chain carries TRBV5-1 and TRBJ2-7; 8 bases are shared with TRBD2. After removal of 6 bases from V and 2 bases from J, the junction contained 7 bases not matched to a gene. Germline values: CDR1 SGHRS, CDR2 YFSETQ. The CDR3 contains 14 residues. This CDR3 is CASTLAGLPYEQYF. DNA for the CDR3: TGCGCCAGCACTCTAGCGGGCCTCCCCTACGAGCAGTACTTC.

This sequence joins TRBV2 and TRBJ1-1; TRBD1 is a possible D gene (6 bases). CDR1 and CDR2 from the germline V gene are SNHLY and FYNNEI. This CDR3 has 14 amino acids. The V end was cut by 6 bases, the J end by 8 bases, with 19 bases between. CDR3 sequence: CASSTLSGESEAFF. As DNA, the CDR3 is TGTGCCAGCAGCACCCTCTCAGGGGAGTCCGAAGCTTTCTTT. The full variable domain, in which reference TRBV2 and TRBJ1-1 provide the parts outside the CDR3, is EPEVTQTPSHQVTQMGQEVILRCVPISNHLYFYWYRQILGQKVEFLVSFYNNEISEKSEIFDDQFSVERPDGSNFTLKIRSTKLEDSAMYFCASSTLSGESEAFFGQGTRLTVV.

The V and J genes are TRBV27 and TRBJ1-1, with D hard to call. V was clipped by 5 bases and J by 3 bases, with 10 bases between them. Germline V gene data show CDR1 as MNHEY and CDR2 as SMNVEV (reference sequence). This CDR3 spans 13 amino acids. The CDR3 nucleotides read TGTGCCAGCAGTAAGACAACCGACACTGAAGCTTTCTTT. This codes for CASSKTTDTEAFF.

Within the sample, this clone is medium-sized (0.01 to 0.1%). The V gene is TRBV2, the J gene TRBJ2-1, with 7 positions matching TRBD1. The CDR3 contains 11 residues. V lost 6 bases, J lost 15 bases, and 8 bases stayed unmatched. Germline CDR1 SNHLY, CDR2 FYNNEI. In DNA form, the CDR3 reads TGTGCCAGCAGAGAGGGGGCGGTTACGTTCTTC. Protein: CASREGAVTFF.

J is TRBJ2-7 and V is TRBV27; no definite D call. Trimming took off 5 bases at V and 6 bases at J, with 14 bases between the two ends. The CDR3 sequence is 13 residues long. Germline V CDR1 and CDR2: MNHEY, SMNVEV (reference sequence). The CDR3 DNA sequence: TGTGCCAGCAGTCCCTATATTCTCGGCGAGCAGTACTTC. Its translation is CASSPYILGEQYF.

The chain uses TRBV18 and TRBJ2-1; 10 bases are shared with TRBD2. Germline CDR1 and CDR2: KGHSH and LQKENI. J was trimmed by 4 bases and V by 5 bases; bases with no gene match: 2. The CDR3 is 14 residues long. The CDR3 loop is CASSTSGDYNEQFF. CDR3 nucleotide sequence: TGTGCCAGCTCAACTAGCGGGGATTACAATGAGCAGTTCTTC.

V gene TRBV4-1 combines with J gene TRBJ1-4; 7 positions agree with TRBD1. The CDR3 is 17 residues long. V lost 6 bases, J lost 2 bases, and 12 bases stayed unmatched. The germline V gene has CDR1 MGHRA and CDR2 YSYEKL. CDR3 sequence (DNA): TGCGCCAGCAGTCTGAGACAGGGAATTTTGACTAATGAAAAACTGTTTTTT. Translating gives CASSLRQGILTNEKLFF.

The chain carries TRBV2 and TRBJ1-2; D call uncertain. V was cut by 4 bases and J by 2 bases, with 11 bases left in between. Germline V CDR1 and CDR2: SNHLY, FYNNEI. CDR3 size: 14 residues. CDR3 protein: CASSVDLPNYGYTF. In DNA form, the CDR3 reads TGTGCCAGCAGTGTGGACCTGCCCAACTATGGCTACACCTTC.

In this sample, this clone turned up a few times. The genes are TRBV4-1 and TRBJ2-2; D may be TRBD1 (5 bases). The germline CDR1 and CDR2 sequences are MGHRA and YSYEKL. The CDR3 spans 16 residues. V lost 1 base and J 4 bases, leaving 13 bases between the germline ends. CDR3 sequence (DNA): TGCGCCAGCAGCCAAGTACTCAGGGCGGCCACCGGGGAGCTGTTTTTT. Translating gives CASSQVLRAATGELFF.